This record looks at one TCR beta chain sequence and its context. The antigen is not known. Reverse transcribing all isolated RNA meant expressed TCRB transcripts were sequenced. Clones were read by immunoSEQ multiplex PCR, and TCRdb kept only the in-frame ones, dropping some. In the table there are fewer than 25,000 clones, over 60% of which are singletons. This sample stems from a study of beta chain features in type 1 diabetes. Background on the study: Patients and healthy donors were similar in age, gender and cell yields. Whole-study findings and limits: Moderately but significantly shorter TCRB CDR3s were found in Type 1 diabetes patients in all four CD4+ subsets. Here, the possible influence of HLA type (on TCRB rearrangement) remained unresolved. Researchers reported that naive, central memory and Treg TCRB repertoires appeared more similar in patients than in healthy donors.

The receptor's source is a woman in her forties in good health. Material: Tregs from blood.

The CDR3 protein is CASYDGVYNSPLHF. Written as DNA, the CDR3 is TGTGCCAGCTACGACGGGGTTTATAATTCACCCCTCCACTTT. The genes are TRBV27 and TRBJ1-6; D not resolved. The CDR3 totals 14 residues. V was pared by 8 bases and J by 4 bases, with 12 bases between. CDR1 MNHEY and CDR2 SMNVEV come from the germline V gene (reference sequence).